This T cell receptor (beta chain) was recorded in a study of beta chain features in type 1 diabetes listed by TCRdb under 2018. Notes on the research overall: Mean age, gender distribution, total cell number and subset yield did not differ between patients and healthy donors. A total of around 100 million sorted cells were examined across all samples, and RNA yield correlated strongly with the number of cells per subset. In the study, recently diagnosed type 1 diabetes patients and matched healthy donors were compared on the TCRB repertoires of their sorted circulating CD4+ T cell subsets. Whereas all 30 or so donors provided naive and central memory subsets, regulatory and stem cell-like memory subsets were isolated from just 8 patients and about 8 healthy donors.

General conclusions and limits of the study: Shorter templates might be favored by PCR, yet because patient and control samples were amplified and corrected together, any such skew would affect both groups equally. Only small numbers of individuals were included in the HLA sub-analyses, which left unresolved whether HLA type had any influence on TCRB rearrangement. In all four CD4+ subsets, TCRB CDR3 length was moderately but significantly shorter in type 1 diabetes patients. Sequencing cDNA rather than genomic DNA could over-represent highly expressing activated cells, although activation and CD3 levels did not differ between groups. At VDJ recombination sites, patients with type 1 diabetes made fewer insertions and deleted more nucleotides, a pattern implying thymic rearrangement abnormalities. Naive, central memory and regulatory TCRB repertoires appeared to be more similar among patients than among healthy donors.

This clone was detected a few times. Its target antigen remains unknown. The record has no base qualities; no much larger clone is one base away. The same CDR3 also results from other DNA sequences found in this sample. The entire amount of isolated RNA was reverse transcribed using the High Capacity cDNA Reverse Transcription Kit, so the sequenced TCRB transcripts were expressed ones. Deep immunoSEQ sequencing was applied to naive, central memory and regulatory T cell samples, giving an average of roughly 3.5 million total reads per sample. After sorted cells were lysed in RLT buffer, RNA was extracted with DNase-treated RNeasy Micro or Mini kits, with the choice depending on cell number. To prevent cross-contamination, every cell subset was processed on its own, while patient and healthy donor samples were processed together. The immunoSEQ multiplex PCR was used to amplify TCRB sequences from cDNA, yielding 87-bp fragments that span the CDR3 region. Amplicons were sequenced on the Illumina HiSeq platform. In the paper's pipeline: Synthetic template baselines were used to correct PCR bias computationally, reads within Hamming distance 2 were collapsed together, and singletons that could not be merged were discarded. Reads were aligned against IMGT to assign V, D and J genes, CDR3 length and insertions or deletions at six rearrangement sites. Within each subset, clonotype counts were normalized to the number of sorted cells before true diversity and Gini coefficients were calculated with the tcR R package. The overlap coefficient, calculated on TCRB nucleotide sequences, was used to measure repertoire sharing. Out-of-frame TCRB sequences from naive cells were analyzed as a proxy for the pre-selection repertoire. The clones in this table, taken by TCRdb from immuneACCESS, are in-frame only. Not every clone is retained; where verified, under half of the shortfall comes from an unresolved V gene, and the cause of the rest is unknown. That table is the source of V, J and clone size, and D and trimming were worked out from the DNA. Present in this sample are 400,000 to 550,000 clones, over 10% of which were seen just once. The leading ten clones occupy roughly 0.046% of the sample.

Each donor gave one peripheral blood draw, roughly 0.12 L on average, collected into heparinised tubes. Using a panel that included CD45RO, CCR7, CD25, CD127, CD95 and CD27, naive, central memory, regulatory and stem cell-like memory CD4+ T cells were sorted on a BD FACSAria II. Purity was above 95% for every sorted population. PBMCs were isolated immediately by Lymphoprep density gradient centrifugation and stained directly without culture. Samples were stained and sorted in pairs, with one healthy donor and one patient per experiment, so that batch effects were minimized. V and J are truncated by 3 bases and 0 bases respectively, leaving an intervening sequence of 1 base. Reading the germline V gene gives CDR1 MDHEN and CDR2 SYDVKM. Its CDR3 holds 12 amino acids, cysteine through phenylalanine. The sequence is cut down to CDR3 DNA, 36 bases in frame from base 1.

The sample taken for sequencing was naive CD4+ T cells from blood. Reading the label with the study, this specimen's cell subset or site is: true naive CD4+ T cells. The receptor was isolated from a woman aged 18-29 years in good health. This sequence uses TRBV28 and TRBJ2-3, with no reliable assignment of the D segment. The nucleotide sequence reads TGTGCCAGCAGTTTGAGCACAGATACGCAGTATTTT. Translated, this gives CASSLSTDTQYF. Outside the CDR3, residues come from the reference TRBV28 and TRBJ2-3 proteins, so the full variable domain is: DVKVTQSSRYLVKRTGEKVFLECVQDMDHENMFWYRQDPGLGLRLIYFSYDVKMKEKGDIPEGYSVSREKKERFSLILESASTNQTSMYLCASSLSTDTQYFGPGTRLTVL.